This entry concerns a single T cell receptor (beta chain). This entry comes from a study of blood T cell repertoires in COVID-19. The wider study: There were acute and convalescent COVID-19 samples, and they came from the United States, Italy and Spain. Sample material is recorded as cDNA or gDNA derived from T cells, B-cell-depleted T cells, or PBMCs.

Cohort allocation depended upon clinical history that participants reported. The authors' processing: How many nucleated cells were present was estimated from reference gene primer amplification. Repertoires were generated with immunoSEQ multiplex PCR, while TCRdb's copy carries only in-frame clones and drops some. From that table come the V and J calls and clone size; the DNA was used to work out D and trimming. The sample contains hundreds of thousands of clones, 65% to 85% of which appear only once. CDR1 is SGHTA and CDR2 is FQGTGA in the germline V gene. Germline trimming cut 5 bases from V and 2 bases from J; bases unmatched to any gene: 12. The CDR3 has 18 amino acids.

This sequence originates from a man aged 25-45 years with acute COVID-19. Sequencing used PBMCs or T cells enriched from blood (not recorded which). The chain recombines TRBV7-3 with TRBJ2-2, with 9 positions matching TRBD2. CDR3 DNA sequence: TGTGCCAGCAGCACCCTACCGGGACTAGCCTCCAACACCGGGGAGCTGTTTTTT. Translating it yields CASSTLPGLASNTGELFF. Complete variable domain (other parts from reference TRBV7-3 and TRBJ2-2): GAGVSQTPSNKVTEKGKYVELRCDPISGHTALYWYRQSLGQGPEFLIYFQGTGAADDSGLPNDRFFAVRPEGSVSTLKIQRTERGDSAVYLCASSTLPGLASNTGELFFGEGSRLTVL.